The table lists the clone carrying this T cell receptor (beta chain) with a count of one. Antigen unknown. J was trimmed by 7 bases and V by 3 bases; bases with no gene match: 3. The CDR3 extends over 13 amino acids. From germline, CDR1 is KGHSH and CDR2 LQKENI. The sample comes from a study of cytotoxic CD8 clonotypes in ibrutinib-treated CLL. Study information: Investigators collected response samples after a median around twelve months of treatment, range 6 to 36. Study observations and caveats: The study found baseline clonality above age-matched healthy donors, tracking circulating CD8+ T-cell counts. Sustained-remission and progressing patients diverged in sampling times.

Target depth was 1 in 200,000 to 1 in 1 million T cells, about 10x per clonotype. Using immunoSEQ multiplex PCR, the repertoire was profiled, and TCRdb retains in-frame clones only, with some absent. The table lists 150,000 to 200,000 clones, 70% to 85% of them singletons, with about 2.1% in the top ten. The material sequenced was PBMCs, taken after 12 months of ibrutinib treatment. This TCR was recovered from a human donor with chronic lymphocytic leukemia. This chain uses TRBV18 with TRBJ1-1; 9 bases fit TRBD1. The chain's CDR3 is CASSPDRGGEAFF. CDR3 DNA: TGTGCCAGCTCACCGGACAGGGGTGGTGAAGCTTTCTTT.